This paragraph reports one TCR beta chain. Antigen: not known. The record originates from a study of cytomegalovirus exposure and HLA in healthy donors. Study details: Tens of millions of unique TCRs from HLA-typed donors made up an early data release. Falling in the Caucasian-associated ancestry cluster were 81% of 398 genotyped donors.

The study ran its PCR with 60 Vbeta and 13 Jbeta primers. Method: immunoSEQ multiplex PCR; TCRdb's copy keeps in-frame clones and lacks some. The table lists over 150,000 clones, over 75% of them singletons. The donors comprised healthy bone marrow donors. The V end was cut by 4 bases, the J end by 0 bases, with 14 bases between. The CDR3 contains 16 residues. Germline V gene lookup returns CDR1 MGHRA and CDR2 YSYEKL. Overall study findings and caveats: A later examination showed that TCR association rates differed by HLA locus, with DRB1 most and HLA-C fewest.

The clonotype originates from a man between 40 and 49 years old in good health and CMV-seronegative. Sequenced: PBMCs. V usage is TRBV4-1 and J usage is TRBJ2-3, with a possible D match to TRBD2 (5 bases). DNA of the CDR3: TGCGCCAGCAGCCCCCGACTATTCTCTAGCACAGATACGCAGTATTTT. It translates to CASSPRLFSSTDTQYF.